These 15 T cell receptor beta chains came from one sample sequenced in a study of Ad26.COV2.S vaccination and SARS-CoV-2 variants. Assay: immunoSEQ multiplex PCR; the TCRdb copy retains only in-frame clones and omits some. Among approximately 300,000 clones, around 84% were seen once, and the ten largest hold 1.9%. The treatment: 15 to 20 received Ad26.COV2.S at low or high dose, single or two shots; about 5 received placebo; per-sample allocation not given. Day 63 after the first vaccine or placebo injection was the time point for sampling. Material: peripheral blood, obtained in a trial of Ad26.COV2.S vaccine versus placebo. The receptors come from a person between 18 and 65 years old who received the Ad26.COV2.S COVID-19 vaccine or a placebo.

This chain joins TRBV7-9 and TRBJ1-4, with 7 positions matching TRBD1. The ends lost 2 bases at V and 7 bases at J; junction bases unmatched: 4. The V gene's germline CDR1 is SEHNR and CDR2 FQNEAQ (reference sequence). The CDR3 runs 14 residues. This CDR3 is CASSLRGQGEKLFF. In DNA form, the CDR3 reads TGTGCCAGCAGCTTAAGGGGGCAGGGTGAAAAACTGTTTTTT.

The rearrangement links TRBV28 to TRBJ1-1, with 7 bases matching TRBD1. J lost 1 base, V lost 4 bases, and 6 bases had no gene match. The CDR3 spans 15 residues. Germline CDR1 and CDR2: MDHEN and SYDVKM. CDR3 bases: TGTGCCAGCAGTTCCCCGGGACAGACGAACACTGAAGCTTTCTTT. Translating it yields CASSSPGQTNTEAFF.

The DNA of the CDR3 is TGTGCCAGCAGCTTGGACACCTGGAACACTGAAGCTTTCTTT. Amino acid sequence: CASSLDTWNTEAFF. The J gene is TRBJ1-1, the V gene TRBV5-6; D is unresolved. The CDR3 totals 14 residues. The V gene lost 0 bases and the J gene lost 1 base, with 7 bases spanning the gap. Per germline, CDR1 SGHDT and CDR2 YYEEEE.

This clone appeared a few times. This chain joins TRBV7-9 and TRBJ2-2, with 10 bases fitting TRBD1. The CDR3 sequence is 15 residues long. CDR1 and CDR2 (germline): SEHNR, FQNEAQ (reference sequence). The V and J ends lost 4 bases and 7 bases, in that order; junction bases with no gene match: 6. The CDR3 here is CASSSGTGAGGELFF. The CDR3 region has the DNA TGTGCCAGCAGCTCCGGGACAGGGGCCGGCGGGGAGCTGTTTTTT.

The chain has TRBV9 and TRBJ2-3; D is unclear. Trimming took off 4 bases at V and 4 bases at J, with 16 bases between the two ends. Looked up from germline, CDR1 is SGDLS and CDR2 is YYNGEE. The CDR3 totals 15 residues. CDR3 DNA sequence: TGTGCCAGCAGCCCCACGTTGGCAGGCGCAGATACGCAGTATTTT. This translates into CASSPTLAGADTQYF.

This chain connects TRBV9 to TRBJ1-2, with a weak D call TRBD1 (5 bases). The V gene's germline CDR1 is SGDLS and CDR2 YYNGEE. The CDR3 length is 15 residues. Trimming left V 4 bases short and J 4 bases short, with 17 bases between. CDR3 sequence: CASSPQGDQIYGYTF. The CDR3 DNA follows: TGTGCCAGCAGCCCCCAGGGTGATCAAATCTATGGCTACACCTTC.

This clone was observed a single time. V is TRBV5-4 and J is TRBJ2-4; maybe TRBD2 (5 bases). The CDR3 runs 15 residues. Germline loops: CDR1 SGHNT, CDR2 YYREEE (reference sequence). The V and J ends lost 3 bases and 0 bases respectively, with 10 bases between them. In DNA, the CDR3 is TGTGCCAGCAGCTCTTCAGCGGTAGCCAAAAACATTCAGTACTTC. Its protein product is CASSSSAVAKNIQYF.

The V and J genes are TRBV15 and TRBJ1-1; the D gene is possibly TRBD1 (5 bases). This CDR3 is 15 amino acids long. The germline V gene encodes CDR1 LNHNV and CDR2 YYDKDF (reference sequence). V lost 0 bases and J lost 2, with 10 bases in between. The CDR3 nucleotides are TGTGCCACCAGCAGAGACCCCGGGACTAACACTGAAGCTTTCTTT. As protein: CATSRDPGTNTEAFF.

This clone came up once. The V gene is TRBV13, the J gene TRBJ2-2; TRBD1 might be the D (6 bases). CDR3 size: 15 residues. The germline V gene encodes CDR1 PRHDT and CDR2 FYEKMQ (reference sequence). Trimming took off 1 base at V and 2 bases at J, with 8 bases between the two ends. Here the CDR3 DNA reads TGTGCCAGCAGCTTAGAGGGACATAACACCGGGGAGCTGTTTTTT. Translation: CASSLEGHNTGELFF.

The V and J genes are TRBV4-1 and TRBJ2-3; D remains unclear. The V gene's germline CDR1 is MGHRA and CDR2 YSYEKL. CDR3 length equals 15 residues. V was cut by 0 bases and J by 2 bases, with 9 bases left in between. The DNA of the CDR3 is TGCGCCAGCAGCCAAGATCGGGCCTACACAGATACGCAGTATTTT. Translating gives CASSQDRAYTDTQYF.

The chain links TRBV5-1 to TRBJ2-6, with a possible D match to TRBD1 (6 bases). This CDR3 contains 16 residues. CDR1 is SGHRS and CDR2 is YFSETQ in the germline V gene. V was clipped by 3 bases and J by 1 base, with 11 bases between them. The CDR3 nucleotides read TGCGCCAGCAGCTGGATAGGGGGATCTGGGGCCAACGTCCTGACTTTC. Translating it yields CASSWIGGSGANVLTF.

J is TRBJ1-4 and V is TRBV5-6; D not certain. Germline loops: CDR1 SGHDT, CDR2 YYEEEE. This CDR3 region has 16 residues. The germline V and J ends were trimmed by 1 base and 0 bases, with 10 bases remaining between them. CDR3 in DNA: TGTGCCAGCAGCTTGACCCCCAGTGCAACTAATGAAAAACTGTTTTTT. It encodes CASSLTPSATNEKLFF. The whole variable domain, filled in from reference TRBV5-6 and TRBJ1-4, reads DAGVTQSPTHLIKTRGQQVTLRCSPKSGHDTVSWYQQALGQGPQFIFQYYEEEERQRGNFPDRFSGHQFPNYSSELNVNALLLGDSALYLCASSLTPSATNEKLFFGSGTQLSVL.

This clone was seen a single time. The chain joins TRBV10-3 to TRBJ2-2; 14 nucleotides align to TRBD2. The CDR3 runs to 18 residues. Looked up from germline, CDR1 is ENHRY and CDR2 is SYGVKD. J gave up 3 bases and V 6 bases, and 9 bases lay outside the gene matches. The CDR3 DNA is TGTGCCATCAGACGACTAGCGGGGGGGCCGTGGGACACCGGGGAGCTGTTTTTT. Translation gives CAIRRLAGGPWDTGELFF.

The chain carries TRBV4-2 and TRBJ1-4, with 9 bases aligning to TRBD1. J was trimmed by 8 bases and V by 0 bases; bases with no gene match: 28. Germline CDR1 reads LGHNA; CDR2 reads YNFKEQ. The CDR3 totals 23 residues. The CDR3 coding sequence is TGTGCCAGCAGCCAAGAAATAGGTACCGTAGGGAGGACAGGGGTTCCGGGAAGGGAAAAACTGTTTTTT. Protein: CASSQEIGTVGRTGVPGREKLFF.

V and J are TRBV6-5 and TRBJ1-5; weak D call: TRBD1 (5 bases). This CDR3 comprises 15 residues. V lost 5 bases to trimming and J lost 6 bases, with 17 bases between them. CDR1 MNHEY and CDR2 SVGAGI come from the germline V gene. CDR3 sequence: CASSPDQGVGQPQHF. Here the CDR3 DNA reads TGTGCCAGCAGTCCTGACCAGGGAGTCGGTCAGCCCCAGCATTTT.